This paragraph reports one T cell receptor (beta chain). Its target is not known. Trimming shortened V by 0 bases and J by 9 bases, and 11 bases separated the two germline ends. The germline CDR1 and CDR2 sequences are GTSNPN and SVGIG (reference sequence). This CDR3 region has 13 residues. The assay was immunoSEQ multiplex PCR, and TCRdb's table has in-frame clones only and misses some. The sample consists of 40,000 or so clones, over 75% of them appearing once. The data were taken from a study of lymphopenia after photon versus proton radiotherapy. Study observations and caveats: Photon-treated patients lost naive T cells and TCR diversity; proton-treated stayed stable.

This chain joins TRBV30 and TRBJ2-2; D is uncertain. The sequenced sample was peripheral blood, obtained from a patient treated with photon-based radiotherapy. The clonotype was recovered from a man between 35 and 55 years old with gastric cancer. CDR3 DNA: TGTGCCTGGAGTGTAGGCCCGGGCAGGGAGCTGTTTTTT. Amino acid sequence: CAWSVGPGRELFF. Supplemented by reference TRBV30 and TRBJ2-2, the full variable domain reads SQTIHQWPATLVQPVGSPLSLECTVEGTSNPNLYWYRQAAGRGLQLLFYSVGIGQISSEVPQNLSASRPQDRQFILSSKKLLLSDSGFYLCAWSVGPGRELFFGEGSRLTVL.